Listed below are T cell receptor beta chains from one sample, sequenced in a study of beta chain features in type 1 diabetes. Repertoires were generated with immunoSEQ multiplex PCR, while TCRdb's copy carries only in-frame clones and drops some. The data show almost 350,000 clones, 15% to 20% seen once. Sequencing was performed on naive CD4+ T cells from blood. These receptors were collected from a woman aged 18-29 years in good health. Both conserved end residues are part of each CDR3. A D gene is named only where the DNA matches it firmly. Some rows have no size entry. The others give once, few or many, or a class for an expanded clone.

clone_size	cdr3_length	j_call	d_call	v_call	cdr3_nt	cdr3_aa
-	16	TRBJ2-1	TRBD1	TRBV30	TGTGCCTGGAGGAACAGGGGGGACACCTCGCACAATGAGCAGTTCTTC	CAWRNRGDTSHNEQFF
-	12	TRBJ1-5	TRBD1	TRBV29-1	TGCAGCGTTGGACAGGGCGGCCAGCCCCAGCATTTT	CSVGQGGQPQHF
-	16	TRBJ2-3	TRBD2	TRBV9	TGTGCCAGCAGCTCAGGGACTAGCAGATTCACAGATACGCAGTATTTT	CASSSGTSRFTDTQYF
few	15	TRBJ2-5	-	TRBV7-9	TGTGCCAGCAGCCCCCTGGGGGCGGGAGAATTGACCCAGTACTTC	CASSPLGAGELTQYF
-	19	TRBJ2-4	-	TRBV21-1	TGTGCCAGCAGCAAAGCTGGGCTAGCGGGAGGGCGGAGGGAAAACATTCAGTACTTC	CASSKAGLAGGRRENIQYF
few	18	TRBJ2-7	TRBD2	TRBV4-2	TGTGCCAGCAGCCCGACCGTTGGAAGCGGGAGGGGTTCCTACGAGCAGTACTTC	CASSPTVGSGRGSYEQYF
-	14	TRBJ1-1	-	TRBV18	TGTGCCAGCTCACCAGGAGGGGAGGGCACTGAAGCTTTCTTT	CASSPGGEGTEAFF
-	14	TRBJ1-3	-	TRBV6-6	TGTGCCAGCAGTTTTAACAGGGCCGGAAACACCATATATTTT	CASSFNRAGNTIYF
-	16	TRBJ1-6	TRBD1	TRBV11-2	TGTGCCAGCAGCCCCCGGGGACAGGGAGTACATTCACCCCTCCACTTT	CASSPRGQGVHSPLHF
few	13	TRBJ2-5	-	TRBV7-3	TGTGCCAGCAGCAGCGAACCGAGAGAGACCCAGTACTTC	CASSSEPRETQYF
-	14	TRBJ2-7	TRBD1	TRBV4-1	TGCGCCAGCAGGCCCAGGACAGGGGGCACCGAGCAGTACTTC	CASRPRTGGTEQYF
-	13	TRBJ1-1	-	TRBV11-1	TGTGCCAGCAGCTCTCAGGGAAACACTGAAGCTTTCTTT	CASSSQGNTEAFF
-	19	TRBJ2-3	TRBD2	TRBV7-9	TGTGCCAGCAGCATACCCGGACTAGCGGGGGTGTGGAGCACAGATACGCAGTATTTT	CASSIPGLAGVWSTDTQYF
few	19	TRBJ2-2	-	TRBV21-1	TGTGCCAGCAGCAAAGGGATAATAGCGGGGAAATTGAACACCGGGGAGCTGTTTTTT	CASSKGIIAGKLNTGELFF
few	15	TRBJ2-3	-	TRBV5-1	TGCGCCAGCAGCTGGCAGGGAAGGGCCACAGATACGCAGTATTTT	CASSWQGRATDTQYF
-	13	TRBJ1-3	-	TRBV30	TGTGCCTGGAGTCCAGGAATTGGAAACACCATATATTTT	CAWSPGIGNTIYF
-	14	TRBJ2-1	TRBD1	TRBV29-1	TGCAGCGTTGTTGACAGGGGGTCCTACAATGAGCAGTTCTTC	CSVVDRGSYNEQFF
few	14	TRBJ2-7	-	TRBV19	TGTGCCAGTATGGAGGGGCCGGGCTCCTACGAGCAGTACTTC	CASMEGPGSYEQYF
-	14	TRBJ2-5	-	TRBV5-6	TGTGCCAGCAGCCTATCCGGGGTGGGTGAGACCCAGTACTTC	CASSLSGVGETQYF
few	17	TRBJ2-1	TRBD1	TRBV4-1	TGCGCCAGCAGCCAAAGGACAGGGGGCTTGGTGGTAAATGAGCAGTTCTTC	CASSQRTGGLVVNEQFF
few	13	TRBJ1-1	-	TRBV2	TGTGCCAGCAGGGGGCTGGGGAGGGTTGAAGCTTTCTTT	CASRGLGRVEAFF
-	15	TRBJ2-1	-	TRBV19	TGTGCCAGTAGGCCGGGACACGCCGGAAACCATGAGCAGTTCTTC	CASRPGHAGNHEQFF
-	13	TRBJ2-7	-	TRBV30	TGTGCCTGGAGTAAGGACACGCCCTACGAGCAGTACTTC	CAWSKDTPYEQYF
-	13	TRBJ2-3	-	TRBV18	TGTGCCAGCTCACCCTCGTCCACAGATACGCAGTATTTT	CASSPSSTDTQYF
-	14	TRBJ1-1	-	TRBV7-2	TGTGCCAGCAGCCCATCCAGTGGGAACACTGAAGCTTTCTTT	CASSPSSGNTEAFF
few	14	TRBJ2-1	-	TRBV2	TGTGCCAGCAGTGCCCGGGGGTCCTACAATGAGCAGTTCTTC	CASSARGSYNEQFF
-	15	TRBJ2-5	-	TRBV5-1	TGCGCCAGCAGGGAGGAGACTCGGCCTGAGAAGACCCAGTACTTC	CASREETRPEKTQYF
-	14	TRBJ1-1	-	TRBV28	TGTGCCAGCAGTTTAATCCTTCGGGGAACTGAAGCTTTCTTT	CASSLILRGTEAFF
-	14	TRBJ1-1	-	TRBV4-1	TGCGCCAGCAGCCGGGGGGGCGGGAACACTGAAGCTTTCTTT	CASSRGGGNTEAFF
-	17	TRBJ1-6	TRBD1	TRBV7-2	TGTGCCAGCAGCAAATGGACAGGCAAAGCCTATAATTCACCCCTCCACTTT	CASSKWTGKAYNSPLHF
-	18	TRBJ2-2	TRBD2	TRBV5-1	TGCGCCAGCAGCTTCCGGGCTAGCGGGAGAGGGAACACCGGGGAGCTGTTTTTT	CASSFRASGRGNTGELFF
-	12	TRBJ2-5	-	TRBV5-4	TGTGCCAGCAGCTTTCATCAAGAGACCCAGTACTTC	CASSFHQETQYF
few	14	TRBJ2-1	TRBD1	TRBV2	TGTGCCAACTCACAGGGGAGCTCCTACAATGAGCAGTTCTTC	CANSQGSSYNEQFF
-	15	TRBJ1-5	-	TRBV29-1	TGCAGCGTTGACAGGACGGGGTATGGTGGTCAGCCCCAGCATTTT	CSVDRTGYGGQPQHF
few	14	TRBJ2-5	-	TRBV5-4	TGTGCCAGCAGCTTGGACAGTGGGCTGGAGACCCAGTACTTC	CASSLDSGLETQYF
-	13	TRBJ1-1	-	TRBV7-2	TGTGCCAGCAGCTCAGGGATGAACACTGAAGCTTTCTTT	CASSSGMNTEAFF
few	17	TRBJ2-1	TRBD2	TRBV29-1	TGCAGCGTTGATGAGCTAGCGGGAGTGTTCCCGCACAATGAGCAGTTCTTC	CSVDELAGVFPHNEQFF
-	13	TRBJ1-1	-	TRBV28	TGTGCCAGCAGTGTGACACTGAACACTGAAGCTTTCTTT	CASSVTLNTEAFF
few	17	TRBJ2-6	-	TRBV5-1	TGCGCCAGCAGCCCGGGACATCCAGACCCTGGGGCCAACGTCCTGACTTTC	CASSPGHPDPGANVLTF
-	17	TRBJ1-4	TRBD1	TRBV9	TGTGCCAGCAGCGGCGGGACAGGGACCTCAACTAATGAAAAACTGTTTTTT	CASSGGTGTSTNEKLFF
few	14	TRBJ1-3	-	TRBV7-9	TGTGCCAGCAGCTCGGACAGCTCTGGAAACACCATATATTTT	CASSSDSSGNTIYF
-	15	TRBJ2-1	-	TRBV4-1	TGCGCCAGCAGCCAACTACCGAGCTCCTACAATGAGCAGTTCTTC	CASSQLPSSYNEQFF
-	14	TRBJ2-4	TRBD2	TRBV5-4	TGTGCCAGCCGTGGACCGGGGGGGGAAAACATTCAGTACTTC	CASRGPGGENIQYF
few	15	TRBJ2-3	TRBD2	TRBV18	TGTGCCAGCTCACCACCTAGCGGGAGCGCAGATACGCAGTATTTT	CASSPPSGSADTQYF
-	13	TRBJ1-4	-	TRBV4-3	TGCGCCAGCAGCGAACAGAACAATGAAAAACTGTTTTTT	CASSEQNNEKLFF
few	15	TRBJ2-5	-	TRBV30	TGTGCCTGGACCCCGGGGGTAGCGCGCGTAGAGACCCAGTACTTC	CAWTPGVARVETQYF
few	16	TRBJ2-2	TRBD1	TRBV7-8	TGTGCCAGCAGCCTCCGGACAGGAAGGAACACCGGGGAGCTGTTTTTT	CASSLRTGRNTGELFF
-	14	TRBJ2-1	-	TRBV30	TGTGCCTGGAGTTGGGGAGGGGGGGTGTCGGAGCAGTTCTTC	CAWSWGGGVSEQFF
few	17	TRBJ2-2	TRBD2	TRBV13	TGTGCCAGCAGCTTTCCCGTTAGCGGGAGTAAAACCGGGGAGCTGTTTTTT	CASSFPVSGSKTGELFF
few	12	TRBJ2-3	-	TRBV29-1	TGCAGCGTTGCGGAGGGCACAGATACGCAGTATTTT	CSVAEGTDTQYF
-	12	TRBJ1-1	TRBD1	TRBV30	TGTGCCTGGAGCGTAGGGACAGCAGCAGCTTTCTTT	CAWSVGTAAAFF
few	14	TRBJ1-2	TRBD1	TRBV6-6	TGTGCCAGCAGCCTGCGACAGGGGATAAAGGGCTACACCTTC	CASSLRQGIKGYTF
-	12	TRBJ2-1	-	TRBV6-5	TGTGCCAGCAGTGATTCGAGAAGTGAGCAGTTCTTC	CASSDSRSEQFF
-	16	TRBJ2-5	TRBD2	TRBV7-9	TGTGCCAGCAGCCGTAACCTGGGACTAGGGCAAGAGACCCAGTACTTC	CASSRNLGLGQETQYF
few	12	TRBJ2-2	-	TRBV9	TGTGCCAGCAGCTTAGCGGCCGGGGAGCTGTTTTTT	CASSLAAGELFF
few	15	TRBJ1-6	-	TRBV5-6	TGTGCCAGCAGCCCCCCCGGGAGCTATAATTCACCCCTCCACTTT	CASSPPGSYNSPLHF
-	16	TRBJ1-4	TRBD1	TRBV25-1	TGTGCCAGCGGGGCTTATTCCGGGACAGGCAATGAAAAACTGTTTTTT	CASGAYSGTGNEKLFF
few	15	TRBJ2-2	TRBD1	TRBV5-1	TGCGCCAGCAGCTTGAGGACAGGGGCCACCGGGGAGCTGTTTTTT	CASSLRTGATGELFF
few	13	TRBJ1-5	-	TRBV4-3	TGCGCCAGCAGCCAAGATCGGGGTCAGCCCCAGCATTTT	CASSQDRGQPQHF